One sample yielded the 26 T cell receptor beta chains listed below, sequenced in a study of control samples from healthy donors and cancer patients. The repertoire was sequenced with immunoSEQ multiplex PCR; TCRdb's copy has only in-frame clones and lacks some. The repertoire includes about 190,000 clones, roughly nine tenths of them detected once, and about 2% sits in the top ten. The sample was blood. Source of these receptors: a man younger than 40 in good health.

This clone was recorded once. The junction differs from germline at one of its ends, possibly a read error. V gene TRBV5-1 combines with J gene TRBJ1-1; 8 positions agree with TRBD1. Per germline, CDR1 SGHRS and CDR2 YFSETQ. The CDR3 has 15 residues. CDR3 DNA: TGCGCCAGCAGCGTGAGGACAGGGCTGAATACTGAAGCTTTCTTT. Its protein is CASSVRTGLNTEAFF.

The V gene is TRBV11-2, the J gene TRBJ2-2; 12 bases map to TRBD2. Per germline, CDR1 SGHAT and CDR2 FQNNGV. This CDR3 has 15 amino acids. The trim removed 5 bases at V and 5 bases at J, leaving 3 bases unmatched. The CDR3 DNA reads as TGTGCCAGCAGCCCGACTAGCGGGGGTACCGGGGAGCTGTTTTTT. As protein: CASSPTSGGTGELFF.

The chain joins TRBV27 to TRBJ2-7, with D maybe TRBD1 (6 bases). CDR1 and CDR2 (germline): MNHEY, SMNVEV (reference sequence). The germline V and J ends were trimmed by 5 bases and 3 bases, with 14 bases remaining between them. The CDR3 runs 14 residues. This chain's CDR3 is CASSHFRGGYEQYF. CDR3 nucleotides: TGTGCCAGCAGTCATTTCAGGGGTGGCTACGAGCAGTACTTC.

The chain carries TRBV9 and TRBJ2-2, with 10 bases that match TRBD1. CDR1 SGDLS and CDR2 YYNGEE come from the germline V gene. V gave up 0 bases and J gave up 6 bases; unmatched junction bases: 8. The CDR3 is made up of 17 amino acids. The DNA of the CDR3 is TGTGCCAGCAGCGTAGGCGGGACAGGGGTTGTTGCCGGGGAGCTGTTTTTT. Translation gives CASSVGGTGVVAGELFF.

The chain has TRBV15 and TRBJ1-2; the D is unclear. The CDR3 length is 13 residues. In germline, CDR1 is LNHNV, CDR2 YYDKDF (reference sequence). V lost 3 bases and J lost 8, with 13 bases in between. The chain's CDR3 is CATSRVRFYGYTF. CDR3 in DNA: TGTGCCACCAGCAGGGTTCGCTTCTACGGCTACACCTTC.

Only one count was recorded for this clone. The V and J genes are TRBV3-1 (or the pseudogene TRBV3-2) and TRBJ2-7; perhaps TRBD1 as D (5 bases). The length of the CDR3 is 12 residues. Trimming pared 4 bases from V and 5 bases from J, leaving 9 bases between. Germline loops: CDR1 LGHDT, CDR2 YNNKEL (reference sequence). In DNA, the CDR3 is TGTGCCAGCAGCCTCAGGGTCGACGAGCAGTACTTC. As protein: CASSLRVDEQYF.

This clone was seen once. The chain employs TRBV10-3 and TRBJ2-7; D perhaps matches TRBD1 (5 bases). In germline, CDR1 is ENHRY, CDR2 SYGVKD. The CDR3 sequence is 16 residues long. The V and J ends lost 3 bases and 2 bases respectively, with 17 bases between them. CDR3 loop: CAISDSAAGWTYEQYF. Written as DNA, the CDR3 is TGTGCCATCAGTGATTCGGCGGCAGGGTGGACCTACGAGCAGTACTTC.

The CDR3 is CASSLGTGGPGELFF. CDR3 sequence (DNA): TGTGCCAGCAGCTTGGGGACAGGGGGCCCCGGGGAGCTGTTTTTT. The chain recombines TRBV5-4 with TRBJ2-2; 11 bases line up with TRBD1. Germline V gene data show CDR1 as SGHNT and CDR2 as YYREEE (reference sequence). CDR3 size: 15 residues. Trimming cost V 0 bases and J 6 bases; bases outside gene matches: 1.

This clone appeared a few times. The gene calls are TRBV7-2 and TRBJ1-6; no definite D call. Germline lookup yields CDR1 SGHTA and CDR2 FQGNSA. Deletions cut 1 base from V and 0 bases from J, with 13 bases between. This CDR3 region has 18 residues. CDR3 nucleotides: TGTGCCAGCAGCTTAGAAGGACTTTTGAGCTCCTATAATTCACCCCTCCACTTT. Translating gives CASSLEGLLSSYNSPLHF.

In its sample, this clone was seen once. The rearrangement links TRBV10-2 to TRBJ2-3, with 9 nucleotides matching TRBD1. The V gene's germline CDR1 is WSHSY and CDR2 SAAADI. V lost 4 bases and J lost 3; bases outside the gene matches: 5. This CDR3 is built from 15 residues. CDR3 loop: CASSGGQGSTDTQYF. CDR3 in DNA: TGCGCCAGCAGTGGAGGACAGGGGAGTACAGATACGCAGTATTTT.

The V call is TRBV5-1, the J call TRBJ2-6, with D hard to call. Germline CDR1 reads SGHRS; CDR2 reads YFSETQ. This CDR3 is 16 amino acids long. Trimming stripped 4 bases from V and 0 bases from J, with 11 bases between. Here the CDR3 reads CASSLEEFSGANVLTF. The CDR3 nucleotides read TGCGCCAGCAGCCTCGAGGAATTCTCTGGGGCCAACGTCCTGACTTTC.

CDR3 loop: CASSQELLGSTGELFF. The CDR3 DNA reads as TGTGCCAGCAGCCAAGAGCTCTTGGGATCCACCGGGGAGCTGTTTTTT. V gene TRBV4-2 combines with J gene TRBJ2-2; D is unclear. Trimming removed 0 bases from V and 4 bases from J, with 12 bases in between. CDR1 LGHNA and CDR2 YNFKEQ come from the germline V gene. This CDR3 is 16 amino acids long.

The count of this clone is one. This rearrangement joins TRBV18 to TRBJ2-3; no clear D gene. The germline V gene encodes CDR1 KGHSH and CDR2 LQKENI. Trimming took off 3 bases at V and 0 bases at J, with 7 bases between the two ends. The CDR3 is made up of 14 amino acids. For the CDR3, the DNA is TGTGCCAGCTCACCCCCATCTAGCACAGATACGCAGTATTTT. This codes for CASSPPSSTDTQYF.

This chain joins TRBV3-1 (or the pseudogene TRBV3-2) and TRBJ2-5; D may match TRBD1 or TRBD2 (5 bases each). This CDR3 has 17 residues. Trimming stripped 0 bases from V and 2 bases from J, with 16 bases between. The germline gives CDR1 LGHDT, CDR2 YNNKEL (reference sequence). The CDR3 sequence is CASSQDPGSGPQETQYF. The DNA for the CDR3 is TGTGCCAGCAGCCAAGACCCCGGTTCGGGGCCTCAAGAGACCCAGTACTTC.

The chain carries TRBV2 and TRBJ2-2; D call uncertain. This CDR3 contains 14 residues. Germline V gives CDR1 SNHLY, CDR2 FYNNEI. The V end lost 6 bases, the J end lost 1 base, and 9 bases lay between the germline ends. CDR3 residues: CASSPSGNTGELFF. CDR3 nucleotides: TGTGCCAGCAGCCCGTCGGGGAACACCGGGGAGCTGTTTTTT.

The chain links TRBV5-1 to TRBJ2-5; D perhaps matches TRBD1 (6 bases). The length of the CDR3 is 15 residues. Trimming cost V 2 bases and J 5 bases, with 16 bases left between them. Germline-derived CDR1 and CDR2 are SGHRS and YFSETQ. The CDR3 sequence is CASSFKGHQGETQYF. The DNA for the CDR3 is TGCGCCAGCAGCTTTAAGGGACACCAAGGGGAGACCCAGTACTTC.

The chain couples TRBV29-1 to TRBJ1-1, with 8 bases lining up with TRBD1. The CDR3 runs to 13 residues. With 6 bases clipped from V and 2 bases from J, the junction kept 5 bases outside the gene matches. Germline V gives CDR1 SQVTM, CDR2 ANQGSEA. CDR3 sequence (DNA): TGCAGCGTCTTGACAGGGGAAAACACTGAAGCTTTCTTT. It specifies CSVLTGENTEAFF.

The genes are TRBV5-6 and TRBJ2-4, with 8 bases that match TRBD2. This CDR3 region has 13 residues. V gave up 3 bases and J gave up 9 bases; unmatched junction bases: 5. Germline V gene sequence: CDR1 SGHDT, CDR2 YYEEEE. The CDR3 region is CASSSGGAGIQYF. The CDR3, as DNA: TGTGCCAGCAGCTCCGGGGGGGCCGGCATTCAGTACTTC.

V usage is TRBV3-1 (or the pseudogene TRBV3-2) and J usage is TRBJ1-4; TRBD1 agrees at 7 bases. This CDR3 has 16 residues. V lost 3 bases and J lost 4; bases outside the gene matches: 8. In germline, CDR1 is LGHDT, CDR2 YNNKEL (reference sequence). The DNA of the CDR3 is TGTGCCAGCAGCCATGAACAGGGGACCCATAATGAAAAACTGTTTTTT. Its translation: CASSHEQGTHNEKLFF.

The rearrangement links TRBV14 to TRBJ1-1; D is unclear. CDR1 SGHDN and CDR2 FVKESK come from the germline V gene. The CDR3 is made up of 14 amino acids. V was shortened by 4 bases and J by 0 bases, with 9 bases between the two germline ends. In DNA form, the CDR3 reads TGTGCCAGCAGCCCCGGGAGTCTGAACACTGAAGCTTTCTTT. Its translation is CASSPGSLNTEAFF.

This chain links TRBV18 with TRBJ2-1; 10 nucleotides line up with TRBD2. CDR1 is KGHSH and CDR2 is LQKENI in the germline V gene. The J segment lost 2 bases and the V segment lost 4 bases, leaving 5 bases of the junction unmatched. This CDR3 has 16 residues. CDR3 DNA sequence: TGTGCCAGCTCACTAGCGGGGGGCACCACCTACAATGAGCAGTTCTTC. Translated, it gives CASSLAGGTTYNEQFF. The full variable domain, completed using reference TRBV18 and TRBJ2-1, is NAGVMQNPRHLVRRRGQEARLRCSPMKGHSHVYWYRQLPEEGLKFMVYLQKENIIDESGMPKERFSAEFPKEGPSILRIQQVVRGDSAAYFCASSLAGGTTYNEQFFGPGTRLTVL.

This clone came up a few times. The chain employs TRBV21-1 and TRBJ1-1; the table's D call TRBD1 went unverified against the DNA. TRBV21-1 is marked as a pseudogene. This CDR3 contains 15 residues. The chain's CDR3 is CASSTSGTPNTEAFF. The CDR3 DNA reads TGTGCCAGCAGCACCTCCGGGACACCTAACACTGAAGCTTTCTTT.

This clone was seen more than once but under ten times. This sequence joins TRBV10-1 and TRBJ2-2; D remains unclear. V lost 3 bases and J 6 bases, leaving 5 bases between the germline ends. Germline V gene sequence: CDR1 WNHNN, CDR2 SYGVQD (reference sequence). The CDR3 has 12 amino acids. DNA for the CDR3: TGCGCCAGCAGTGACAAGGCCGGGGAGCTGTTTTTT. Protein sequence: CASSDKAGELFF.

The chain combines TRBV29-1 with TRBJ2-1, with D perhaps TRBD1 or TRBD2 (5 bases each). The V end was cut by 3 bases, the J end by 6 bases, with 12 bases between. CDR3 length: 13 residues. Germline-derived CDR1 and CDR2 are SQVTM and ANQGSEA. This CDR3 is CSVEGTPVNEQFF. Here the CDR3 DNA reads TGCAGCGTTGAGGGGACCCCCGTCAATGAGCAGTTCTTC.

This chain uses TRBV7-3 with TRBJ2-2, with D perhaps given as TRBD1 or TRBD2 (6 bases each). Trimming removed 4 bases at V and 3 bases at J, with 12 bases between. The CDR3 runs 15 residues. Per germline, CDR1 SGHTA and CDR2 FQGTGA. The CDR3 loop reads CASSSKGGHTGELFF. Written as DNA, the CDR3 is TGTGCCAGCAGCTCTAAGGGGGGTCACACCGGGGAGCTGTTTTTT.

V gene TRBV7-9 combines with J gene TRBJ2-3; 10 positions agree with TRBD2. The CDR3 totals 14 residues. With V trimmed by 7 bases and J by 3 bases, 4 bases remained unmatched. Germline CDR1 reads SEHNR; CDR2 reads FQNEAQ (reference sequence). CDR3 sequence: CASKLAGLTDTQYF. Written as DNA, the CDR3 is TGTGCCAGCAAACTAGCGGGGTTAACAGATACGCAGTATTTT.